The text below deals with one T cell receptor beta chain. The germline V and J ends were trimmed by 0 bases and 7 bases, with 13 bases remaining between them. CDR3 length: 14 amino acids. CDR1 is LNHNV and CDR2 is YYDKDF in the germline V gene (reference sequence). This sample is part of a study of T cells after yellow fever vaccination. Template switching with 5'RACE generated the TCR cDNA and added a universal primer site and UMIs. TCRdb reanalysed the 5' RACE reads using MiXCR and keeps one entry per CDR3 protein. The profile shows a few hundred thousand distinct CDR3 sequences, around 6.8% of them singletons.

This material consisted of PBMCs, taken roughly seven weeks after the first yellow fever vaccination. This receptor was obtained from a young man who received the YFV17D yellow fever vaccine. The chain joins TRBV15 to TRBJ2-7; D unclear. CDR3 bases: TGTGCCACCAGCAGAGATTTGGCTTACAGTGAGCAGTACGTC. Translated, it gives CATSRDLAYSEQYV.